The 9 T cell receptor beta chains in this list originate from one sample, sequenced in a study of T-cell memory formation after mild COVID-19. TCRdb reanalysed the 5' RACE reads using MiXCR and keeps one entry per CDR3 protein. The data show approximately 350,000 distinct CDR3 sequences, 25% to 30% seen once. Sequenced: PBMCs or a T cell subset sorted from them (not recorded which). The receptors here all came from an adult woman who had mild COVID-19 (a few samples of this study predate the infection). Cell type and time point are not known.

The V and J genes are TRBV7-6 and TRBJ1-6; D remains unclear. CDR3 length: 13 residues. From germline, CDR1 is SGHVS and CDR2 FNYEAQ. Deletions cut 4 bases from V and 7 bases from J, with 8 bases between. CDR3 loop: CASSSGWNSPLHF. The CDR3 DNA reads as TGTGCCAGCAGCTCTGGGTGGAATTCACCCCTCCACTTT.

Here the CDR3 DNA reads TGTGCCAGCAGCTTTACGGCCTACGGCTCTGGCGAGCAGTACTTC. Translated: CASSFTAYGSGEQYF. This chain links TRBV7-2 with TRBJ2-7; D remains ambiguous. From germline, CDR1 is SGHTA and CDR2 FQGNSA. CDR3 length: 15 amino acids. Trimming cost V 3 bases and J 6 bases, with 18 bases left between them.

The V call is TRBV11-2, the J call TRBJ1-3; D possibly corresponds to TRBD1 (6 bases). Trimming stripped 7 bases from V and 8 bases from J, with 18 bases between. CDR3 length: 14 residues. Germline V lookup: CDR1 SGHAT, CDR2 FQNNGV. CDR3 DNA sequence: TGTGCCAGCACCATCAGGGAAGGGGGTTACACCATATATTTT. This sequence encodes CASTIREGGYTIYF.

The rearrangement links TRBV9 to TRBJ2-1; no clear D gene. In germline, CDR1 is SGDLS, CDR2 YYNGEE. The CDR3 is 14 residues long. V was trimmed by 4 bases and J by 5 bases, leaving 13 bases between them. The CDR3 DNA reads TGTGCCAGCAGCCCCTCTACGCGAAACAATGAGCAGTTCTTC. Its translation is CASSPSTRNNEQFF. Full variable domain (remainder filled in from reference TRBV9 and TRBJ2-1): DSGVTQTPKHLITATGQRVTLRCSPRSGDLSVYWYQQSLDQGLQFLIQYYNGEERAKGNILERFSAQQFPDLHSELNLSSLELGDSALYFCASSPSTRNNEQFFGPGTRLTVL.

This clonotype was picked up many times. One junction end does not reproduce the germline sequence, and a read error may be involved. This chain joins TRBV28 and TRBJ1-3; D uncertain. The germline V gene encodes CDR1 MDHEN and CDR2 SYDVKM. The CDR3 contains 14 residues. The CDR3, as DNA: TGTGCCACCAGTTTTCGGGGAACTGGAAACACCATATATTTT. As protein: CATSFRGTGNTIYF.

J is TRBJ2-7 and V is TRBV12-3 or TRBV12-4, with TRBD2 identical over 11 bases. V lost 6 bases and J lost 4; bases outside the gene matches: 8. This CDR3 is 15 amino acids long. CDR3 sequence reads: CASRQGGTSGYEQYF. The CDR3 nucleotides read TGTGCCAGCAGACAAGGGGGGACTAGCGGTTACGAGCAGTACTTC.

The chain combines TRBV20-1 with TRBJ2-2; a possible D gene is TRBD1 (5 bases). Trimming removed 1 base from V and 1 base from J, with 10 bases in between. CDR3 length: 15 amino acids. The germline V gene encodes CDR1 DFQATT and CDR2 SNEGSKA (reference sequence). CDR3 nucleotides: TGCAGTGCTAGAGCCGGACACGTGAACACCGGGGAGCTGTTTTTT. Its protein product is CSARAGHVNTGELFF.

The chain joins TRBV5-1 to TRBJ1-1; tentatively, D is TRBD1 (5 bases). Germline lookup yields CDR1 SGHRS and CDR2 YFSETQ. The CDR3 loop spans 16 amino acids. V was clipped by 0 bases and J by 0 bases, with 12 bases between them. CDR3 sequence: CASSLVRGTLNTEAFF. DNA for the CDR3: TGCGCCAGCAGCTTGGTGCGGGGGACGCTGAACACTGAAGCTTTCTTT.

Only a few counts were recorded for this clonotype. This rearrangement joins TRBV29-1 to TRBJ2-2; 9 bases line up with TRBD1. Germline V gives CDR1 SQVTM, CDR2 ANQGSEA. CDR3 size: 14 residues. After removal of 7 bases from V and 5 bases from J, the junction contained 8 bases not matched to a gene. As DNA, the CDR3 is TGCAGCGCCCCGACAGGGGGAAGGACCGGGGAGCTGTTTTTT. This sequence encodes CSAPTGGRTGELFF.